This T cell receptor beta chain originates from a study of blood T cell repertoires in COVID-19. About the study: Samples came from the United States, Italy and Spain, spanning acute and convalescent COVID-19. T cells, B-cell-depleted T cells, or PBMCs supplied cDNA or gDNA.

Trimming stripped 0 bases from V and 2 bases from J, with 6 bases between. This CDR3 comprises 14 residues. Germline V lookup: CDR1 SGHTA, CDR2 FQGNSA. Under the authors' procedure: Quantification of nucleated cells was approximated via reference gene primer amplification. Method: immunoSEQ multiplex PCR; TCRdb's copy keeps in-frame clones and lacks some. The DNA was the basis for D and trimming; V, J and clone size are from that table. The repertoire includes 300,000 to 400,000 clones, around 87% of them detected once, and approximately 2.9% sits in the top ten. The sequencing input was peripheral blood. This chain uses TRBV7-2 with TRBJ2-3, with D perhaps matching TRBD2 (5 bases). The clonotype comes from a human donor in a cohort sampled during active COVID-19. CDR3 residues: CASSLAAATDTQYF. The CDR3, as DNA: TGTGCCAGCAGCTTAGCAGCGGCCACAGATACGCAGTATTTT.